Described below is a single T cell receptor beta chain sequence and its context. The method was immunoSEQ multiplex PCR; TCRdb's version includes in-frame clones alone and lacks a portion of them. The sample has tens of thousands of clones; more than 75% are singletons. The sample is drawn from a study of glioma-infiltrating T cells after dendritic cell vaccination. The CDR3 contains 15 residues. V lost 3 bases and J lost 7, with 18 bases in between. Per the germline V gene, CDR1 is SNHLY and CDR2 is FYNNEI. The sequence came from a human donor with glioblastoma. The starting material was blood, obtained before dendritic cell vaccination. The chain combines TRBV2 with TRBJ1-2, with a tentative D call TRBD1 (6 bases). CDR3 protein: CASSENAGAYFGYTF. The CDR3 bases are TGTGCCAGCAGTGAGAACGCAGGGGCTTACTTTGGCTACACCTTC.